Shown below are 6 T cell receptor beta chains from a single sample sequenced in a study of cytomegalovirus exposure and HLA in healthy donors. It was with 60 Vbeta and 13 Jbeta primers that the PCR ran. Assay used: immunoSEQ multiplex PCR; TCRdb lists only in-frame clones, some missing. The sample shows 100,000 or so clones, around four fifths of them seen only once. The sequenced sample consisted of PBMCs. The receptors were sampled from a man between 35 and 55 years old in good health and CMV-seronegative.

The sample holds one count of this clone. The J gene is TRBJ2-5, the V gene TRBV2, with 7 bases that match TRBD1. CDR3 length: 13 amino acids. With V trimmed by 9 bases and J by 2 bases, 6 bases remained unmatched. The germline V gene has CDR1 SNHLY and CDR2 FYNNEI. Here the CDR3 reads CASTRDSQETQYF. DNA for the CDR3: TGTGCCAGTACTAGGGACAGTCAAGAGACCCAGTACTTC.

The chain links TRBV7-2 to TRBJ1-5; 9 bases are shared with TRBD1. CDR1 and CDR2 (germline): SGHTA, FQGNSA. With 2 bases clipped from V and 6 bases from J, the junction kept 5 bases outside the gene matches. This CDR3 region has 15 residues. This CDR3 is CASSLPTGGSQPQHF. As DNA, the CDR3 is TGTGCCAGCAGCTTACCTACAGGGGGCAGTCAGCCCCAGCATTTT.

The chain uses TRBV9 and TRBJ1-5, with D unclear. The germline V gene encodes CDR1 SGDLS and CDR2 YYNGEE. This CDR3 has 14 residues. V gave up 4 bases and J gave up 9 bases, with 17 bases separating them. CDR3 sequence reads: CASSSRTGIGPQHF. As DNA, the CDR3 is TGTGCCAGCAGCTCCCGGACGGGAATTGGGCCCCAGCATTTT.

The chain carries TRBV7-8 and TRBJ1-3; a weak D match, TRBD1 (6 bases). V was clipped by 5 bases and J by 4 bases, with 18 bases between them. Germline values: CDR1 SGHVS, CDR2 FQNEAQ. The CDR3 has 16 amino acids. The CDR3 nucleotides read TGTGCCAGCAGCCCCCGGGGGGCTCTTACCGGAAACACCATATATTTT. As protein: CASSPRGALTGNTIYF.

V and J are TRBV7-2 and TRBJ2-1; TRBD1 aligns across 12 bases. Looked up from germline, CDR1 is SGHTA and CDR2 is FQGNSA. The CDR3 is 18 amino acids. Trimming took 5 bases from V and 9 from J; bases not matched to a gene: 17. The CDR3 DNA sequence: TGTGCCAGCAGCCAACCCCGTAGGGGACAGGGGGCAAGGGTTGAGCAGTTCTTC. This translates into CASSQPRRGQGARVEQFF.

This chain uses TRBV7-8 with TRBJ2-1, with D perhaps TRBD2 (6 bases). Germline CDR1 and CDR2: SGHVS and FQNEAQ. Between the trimmed V and J ends, which lost 1 base and 12 bases, there was a span of 13 bases. There are 13 residues in the CDR3. The CDR3 loop reads CASSLGDSGPQFF. DNA for the CDR3: TGTGCCAGCAGCTTAGGGGACTCCGGCCCGCAGTTCTTC.